This TCR beta chain was recorded in a study of shared clonotypes between healthy human individuals (dated by TCRdb to 2020 to 2021). Broadly, across the study: A couple of women and a few men aged 18 to 49 years were included in the cohort. For each donor, three plates each were used for CD4 naive and CD4 memory, two plates were used for CD8 naive, and one plate was used for CD8 memory. To estimate repertoire size and how much clonotypes are shared between individuals, the study performed deep sequencing of blood TCR repertoires from a handful of healthy adults. To increase sequencing depth and limit assay-specific biases, TCR repertoire library preparation and sequencing were carried out by different laboratories using diverse techniques. Per donor, leukapheresis produced somewhere between about 0.94 and 9 billion PBMCs. Beyond this particular receptor, the publication reports: Incomplete sequencing was indicated by rarefaction of sorted-subset datasets, despite the large sequencing depth. When a handful of donors were compared, the shared fraction of clonotypes was around 5.1% for naive CD4, 3.5% to 4% for naive CD8, 2% to 2.5% for memory CD4, and 0.4% for memory CD8. Compared with non-shared clonotypes, the clonotypes found in all four sorted-subset donors had higher generation probabilities. The small number of donors limited the genetic and exposure-history diversity represented. Pairwise subsampling indicated that sequencing depth was expected to affect the degree of clonotype sharing among donors. Estimated clonotype richness was generally larger for naive than for memory subsets. Sampling was restricted to blood, and TCR repertoires in tissue are likely to differ from TCR repertoires in blood.

TCR CDR3 regions were amplified from genomic DNA by multiplex PCR using the deep immunoSEQ assay. Genomic DNA extracted from each cell subset was distributed evenly over all wells of several immunoSEQ 96-well plates, and each plate served as one replicate. For sorted subsets, each replicate PCR was loaded with approximately 0.2 ug genomic DNA, equivalent to about 33,000 T cell genomes. Purified libraries were quantified with a Qubit 3.0 fluorometer, sized on a Bioanalyzer 2100, and re-quantified with the KAPA Library Quantification kit. A separate single-read 150-cycle Illumina NextSeq 550 flow cell was used to sequence each immunoSEQ 96-well plate. The published analysis was carried out like this. Because only junctional sequences without quality scores were contained in the immunoSEQ output, filtering matching that applied to full-length reads could not be performed. Sequences were annotated with PyIR, a Python wrapper for IgBLAST v1.9, using IMGT germline references to assign V/J genes and CDR3. Any read was removed if the V/J assignment was weak (E-value above 1e-6), the CDR3 was missing, or the read contained stop codons, out-of-frame junctions, or ambiguous translated residues. V3J clonotypes were defined by identical inferred V gene, J gene, and CDR3 amino acid sequence. Percentage overlap between repertoires was computed as shared unique clonotypes divided by the size of the smaller repertoire. Three approaches were used to assess repertoire richness: RTK rarefaction, the Chao1 estimator, and Recon v2.1 estimates of unobserved clonotypes. Generation probabilities for all TCRbeta clonotypes obtained by the gDNA method from a few donors were computed using OLGA. The table was pulled from immuneACCESS by TCRdb, which kept in-frame rearrangements only. Such tables lose some clones; where checked, under half of the loss comes from unresolved V genes, and the rest has no known cause. For V, J and clone size, that table is used; D and trimming come from the DNA. The sample table lists over 950,000 clones, 70% to 80% of them with a count of one. Of the sample, roughly 0.82% is held by the ten largest clones.

CDR1 LNHDA and CDR2 SQIVND were looked up in the germline V gene (reference sequence). The CDR3 goes from the cysteine to the phenylalanine over 20 residues. Just CDR3 DNA is preserved here, 60 bases in frame from base 1. V trim: 5 bases; J trim: 3 bases; unmatched bases: 20. The donors were healthy, HIV-negative adults who had no recently reported acute infections or vaccinations. All donors were Caucasian adults living in Nashville, Tennessee, USA. CD4+ T cells were enriched by magnetic negative selection, after which naive cells were positively selected on CD45RA and the negative fraction was taken as the memory subset. Blood was collected by leukapheresis, and PBMCs were isolated by Ficoll-Histopaque density gradient centrifugation and then cryopreserved in liquid nitrogen vapor phase. Analytical flow cytometry was used to check the purity and quantity of each magnetically sorted T cell population. Each sorted fraction had its genomic DNA isolated and then quantified by UV absorbance on a Nanodrop 2000c.

A remark on this clone: It lacks a known antigen. Within one base of it there is no much larger clone, and no base qualities were kept.

This sequence uses TRBV19 and TRBJ1-5; 9 middle bases align to TRBD1. Material for sequencing was memory CD4+ T cells from PBMCs. What the cell subset or site label conveys for this sample: CD45RA-negative fraction. The clonotype was recovered from a man younger than 30 in good health. Some clones in this sample may be carry-over from other donors' samples. The DNA is TGTGCCAGTAGTGCCCCGCTCCGGGACAGGGAGCACCTCTTCAATCAGCCCCAGCATTTT. This sequence encodes CASSAPLRDREHLFNQPQHF. Joined to the reference TRBV19 and TRBJ1-5 proteins, this CDR3 gives the full variable domain: DGGITQSPKYLFRKEGQNVTLSCEQNLNHDAMYWYRQDPGQGLRLIYYSQIVNDFQKGDIAEGYSVSREKKESFPLTVTSAQKNPTAFYLCASSAPLRDREHLFNQPQHFGDGTRLSIL.